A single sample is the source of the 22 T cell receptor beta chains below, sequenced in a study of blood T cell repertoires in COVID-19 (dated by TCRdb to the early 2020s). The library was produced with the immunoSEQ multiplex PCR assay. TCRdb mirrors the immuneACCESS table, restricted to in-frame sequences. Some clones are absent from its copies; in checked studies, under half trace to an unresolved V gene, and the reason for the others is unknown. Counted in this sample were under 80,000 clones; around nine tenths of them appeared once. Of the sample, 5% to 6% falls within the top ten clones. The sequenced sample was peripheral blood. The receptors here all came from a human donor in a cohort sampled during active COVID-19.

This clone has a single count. The CDR3 sequence is CASSPSLNTGELFF. The CDR3 coding sequence is TGTGCCAGCAGTCCTTCTCTCAACACCGGGGAGCTGTTTTTT. The chain uses TRBV2 and TRBJ2-2; D is unresolved. Trimming left V 5 bases short and J 2 bases short, with 9 bases between. The CDR3 runs 14 residues. CDR1 and CDR2 (germline): SNHLY, FYNNEI. The variable domain in full, completed from reference TRBV2 and TRBJ2-2, reads EPEVTQTPSHQVTQMGQEVILRCVPISNHLYFYWYRQILGQKVEFLVSFYNNEISEKSEIFDDQFSVERPDGSNFTLKIRSTKLEDSAMYFCASSPSLNTGELFFGEGSRLTVL.

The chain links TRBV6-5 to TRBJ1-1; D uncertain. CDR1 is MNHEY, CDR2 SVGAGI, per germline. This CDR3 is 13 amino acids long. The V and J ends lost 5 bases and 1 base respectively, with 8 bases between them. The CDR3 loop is CASSPDSNTEAFF. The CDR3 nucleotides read TGTGCCAGCAGTCCAGATTCGAACACTGAAGCTTTCTTT.

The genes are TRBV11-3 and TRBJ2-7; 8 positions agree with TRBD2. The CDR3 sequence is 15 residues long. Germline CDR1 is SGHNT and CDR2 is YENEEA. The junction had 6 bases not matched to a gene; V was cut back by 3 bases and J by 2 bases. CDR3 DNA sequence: TGTGCCAGCAGCTTCGGCGGGGGGCACACCTACGAGCAGTACTTC. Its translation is CASSFGGGHTYEQYF.

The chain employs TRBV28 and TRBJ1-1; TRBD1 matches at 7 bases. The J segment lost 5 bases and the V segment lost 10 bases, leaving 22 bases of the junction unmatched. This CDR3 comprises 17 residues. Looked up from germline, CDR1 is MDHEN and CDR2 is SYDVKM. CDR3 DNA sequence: TGTGCCACTCGATGGGTGACAGGGTGGGGGGAAAGAACTGAAGCTTTCTTT. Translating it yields CATRWVTGWGERTEAFF. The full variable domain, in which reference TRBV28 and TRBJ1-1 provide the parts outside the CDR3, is DVKVTQSSRYLVKRTGEKVFLECVQDMDHENMFWYRQDPGLGLRLIYFSYDVKMKEKGDIPEGYSVSREKKERFSLILESASTNQTSMYLCATRWVTGWGERTEAFFGQGTRLTVV.

The CDR3 region has the DNA TGTGCCAGCAGTTACCAGGGCCTGGTAAATGAGCAGTTCTTC. It is translated as CASSYQGLVNEQFF. This chain links TRBV28 with TRBJ2-1; TRBD1 is a possible D gene (5 bases). The CDR3 is made up of 14 amino acids. V was cut by 4 bases and J by 7 bases, with 14 bases left in between. Germline CDR1 reads MDHEN; CDR2 reads SYDVKM.

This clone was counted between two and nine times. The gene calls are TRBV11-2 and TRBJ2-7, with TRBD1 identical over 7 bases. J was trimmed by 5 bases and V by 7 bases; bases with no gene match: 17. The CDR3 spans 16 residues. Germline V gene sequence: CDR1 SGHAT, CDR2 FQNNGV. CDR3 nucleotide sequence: TGTGCCAGCACCGTTACCTTTCAGGGGGTAAGCCACGAGCAGTACTTC. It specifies CASTVTFQGVSHEQYF.

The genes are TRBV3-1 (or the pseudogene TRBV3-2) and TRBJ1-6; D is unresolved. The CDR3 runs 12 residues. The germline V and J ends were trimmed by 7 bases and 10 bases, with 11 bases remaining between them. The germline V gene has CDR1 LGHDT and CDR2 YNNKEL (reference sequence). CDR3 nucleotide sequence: TGTGCCAGCATGGGAGGGAGCTCACCCCTCCACTTT. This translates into CASMGGSSPLHF.

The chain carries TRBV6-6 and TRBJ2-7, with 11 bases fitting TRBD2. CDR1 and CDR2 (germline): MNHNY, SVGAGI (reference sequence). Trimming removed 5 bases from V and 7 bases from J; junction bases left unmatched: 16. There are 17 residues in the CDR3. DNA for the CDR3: TGTGCCAGCAGTCAACTTATCATAGCGGGAGGGCCGGGGGAGCAGTACTTC. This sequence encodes CASSQLIIAGGPGEQYF.

The CDR3, as DNA: TGTGCCTGGAGTGTTGGCCGGGGACTGGAGACCCAGTACTTC. Encoded protein: CAWSVGRGLETQYF. The rearrangement joins TRBV30 to TRBJ2-5, with a tentative D call TRBD2 (6 bases). V was shortened by 0 bases and J by 5 bases, with 13 bases between the two germline ends. The CDR3 runs 14 residues. The germline V gene encodes CDR1 GTSNPN and CDR2 SVGIG (reference sequence).

The CDR3 loop reads CASSPLPVPTATNEKLFF. The CDR3 DNA reads TGCGCCAGCAGCCCCTTGCCGGTACCAACTGCAACTAATGAAAAACTGTTTTTT. The chain uses TRBV5-1 and TRBJ1-4; D unclear. V lost 4 bases and J 0 bases, leaving 19 bases between the germline ends. CDR3 size: 18 residues. Per the germline V gene, CDR1 is SGHRS and CDR2 is YFSETQ. Supplemented by reference TRBV5-1 and TRBJ1-4, the full variable domain reads KAGVTQTPRYLIKTRGQQVTLSCSPISGHRSVSWYQQTPGQGLQFLFEYFSETQRNKGNFPGRFSGRQFSNSRSEMNVSTLELGDSALYLCASSPLPVPTATNEKLFFGSGTQLSVL.

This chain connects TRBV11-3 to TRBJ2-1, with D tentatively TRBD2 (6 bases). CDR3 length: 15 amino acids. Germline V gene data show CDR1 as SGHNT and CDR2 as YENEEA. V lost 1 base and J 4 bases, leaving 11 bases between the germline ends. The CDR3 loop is CASSLGGGGYNEQFF. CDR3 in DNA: TGTGCCAGCAGCTTAGGGGGCGGAGGGTACAATGAGCAGTTCTTC.

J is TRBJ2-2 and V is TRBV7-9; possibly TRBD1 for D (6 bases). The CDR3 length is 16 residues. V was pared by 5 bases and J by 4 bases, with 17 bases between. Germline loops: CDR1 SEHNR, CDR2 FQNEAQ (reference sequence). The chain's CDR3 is CASSRGQPWGTGELFF. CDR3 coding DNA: TGTGCCAGCAGCCGAGGACAGCCTTGGGGCACCGGGGAGCTGTTTTTT.

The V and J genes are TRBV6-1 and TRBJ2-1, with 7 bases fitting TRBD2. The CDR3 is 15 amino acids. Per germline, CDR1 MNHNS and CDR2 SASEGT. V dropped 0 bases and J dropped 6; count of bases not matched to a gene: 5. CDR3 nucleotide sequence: TGTGCCAGCAGTGAAGCGTCCAGGGAGGGCAATGAGCAGTTCTTC. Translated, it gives CASSEASREGNEQFF.

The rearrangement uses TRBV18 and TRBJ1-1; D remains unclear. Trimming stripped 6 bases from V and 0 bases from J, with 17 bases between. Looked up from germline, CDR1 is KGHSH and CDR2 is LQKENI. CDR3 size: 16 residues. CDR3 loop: CASSPPGGILNTEAFF. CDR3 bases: TGTGCCAGCTCGCCTCCCGGCGGAATTTTGAACACTGAAGCTTTCTTT.

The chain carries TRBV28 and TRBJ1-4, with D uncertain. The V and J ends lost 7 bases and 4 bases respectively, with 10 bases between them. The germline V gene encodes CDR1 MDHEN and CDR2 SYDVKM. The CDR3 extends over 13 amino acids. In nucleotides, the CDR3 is TGTGCCAGCAATGAGGGTTTTAATGAAAAACTGTTTTTT. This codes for CASNEGFNEKLFF.

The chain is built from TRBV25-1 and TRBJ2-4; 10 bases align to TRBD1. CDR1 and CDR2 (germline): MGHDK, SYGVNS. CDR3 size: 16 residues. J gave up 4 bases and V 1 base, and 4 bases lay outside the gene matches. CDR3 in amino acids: CASSEWGQGPKNIQYF. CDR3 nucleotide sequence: TGTGCCAGCAGTGAATGGGGACAGGGGCCGAAAAACATTCAGTACTTC.

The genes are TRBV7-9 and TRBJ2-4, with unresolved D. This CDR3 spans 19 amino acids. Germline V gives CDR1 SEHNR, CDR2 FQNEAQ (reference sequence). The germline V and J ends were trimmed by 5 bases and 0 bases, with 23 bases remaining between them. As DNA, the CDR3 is TGTGCCAGCAGCCCGTTCTATGGTGATTATGGTCAAGCCAAAAACATTCAGTACTTC. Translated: CASSPFYGDYGQAKNIQYF.

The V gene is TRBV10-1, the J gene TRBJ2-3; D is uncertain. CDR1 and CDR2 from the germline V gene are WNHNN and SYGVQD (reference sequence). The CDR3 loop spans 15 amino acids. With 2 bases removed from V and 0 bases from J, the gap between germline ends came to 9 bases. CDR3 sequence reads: CASSESNPSTDTQYF. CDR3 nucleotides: TGCGCCAGCAGTGAGAGCAACCCTAGCACAGATACGCAGTATTTT.

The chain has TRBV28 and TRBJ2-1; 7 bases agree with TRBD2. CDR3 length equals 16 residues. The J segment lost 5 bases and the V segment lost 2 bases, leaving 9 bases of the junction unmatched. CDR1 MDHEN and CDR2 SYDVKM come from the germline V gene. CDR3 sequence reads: CASSLPAGPANNEQFF. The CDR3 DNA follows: TGTGCCAGCAGTTTACCAGCGGGGCCAGCTAACAATGAGCAGTTCTTC.

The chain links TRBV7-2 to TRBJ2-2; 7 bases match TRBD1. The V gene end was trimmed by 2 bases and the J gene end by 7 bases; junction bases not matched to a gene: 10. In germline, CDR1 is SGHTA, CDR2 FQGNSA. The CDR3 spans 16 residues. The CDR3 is CASSLYEGAQYGELFF. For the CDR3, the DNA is TGTGCCAGCAGCTTATATGAGGGGGCGCAGTACGGGGAGCTGTTTTTT.

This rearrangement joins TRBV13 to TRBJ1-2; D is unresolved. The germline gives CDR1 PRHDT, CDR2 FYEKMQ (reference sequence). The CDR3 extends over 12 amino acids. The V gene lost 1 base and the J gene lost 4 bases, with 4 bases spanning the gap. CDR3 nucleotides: TGTGCCAGCAGCTTAGCCGGCTATGGCTACACCTTC. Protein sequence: CASSLAGYGYTF.

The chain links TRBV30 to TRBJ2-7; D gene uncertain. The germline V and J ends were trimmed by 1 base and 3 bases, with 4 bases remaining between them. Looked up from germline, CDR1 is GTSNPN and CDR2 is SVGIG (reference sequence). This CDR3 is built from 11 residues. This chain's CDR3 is CAWSERYEQYF. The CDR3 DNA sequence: TGTGCCTGGAGTGAGCGCTACGAGCAGTACTTC.